This TCR beta chain comes out of a study of blood T cell repertoires in COVID-19. Study-level background: Material from acute and convalescent COVID-19 was sourced from the United States, Italy and Spain.

J gave up 1 base and V 3 bases, and 9 bases lay outside the gene matches. CDR1 is GTSNPN and CDR2 is SVGIG in the germline V gene (reference sequence). This CDR3 region has 16 residues. Only in-frame clones appear in the TCRdb table, and some are missing; sequencing was by immunoSEQ multiplex PCR. Of under 400,000 clones listed, roughly 88% are singletons. This sequence joins TRBV30 and TRBJ2-3; 8 bases fit TRBD1. This sequence was found in a woman aged 30 to 39 with COVID-19, enrolled during active disease. The specimen was peripheral blood. The CDR3 reads CAWRPGQGMGTDTQYF. For the CDR3, the DNA is TGTGCCTGGAGACCTGGACAGGGTATGGGCACAGATACGCAGTATTTT.